The next 14 T cell receptor beta chains were all read from a single sample in a study of blood T cell repertoires in COVID-19. The data were produced by immunoSEQ multiplex PCR, yet TCRdb's version contains in-frame clones alone and is incomplete. The repertoire holds 250,000 or so clones, with 86% as singletons. Sequenced material: peripheral blood. Receptors were obtained from a man in his forties with active or convalescent COVID-19.

The chain combines TRBV19 with TRBJ2-5; perhaps TRBD1 as D (5 bases). CDR3 length: 16 residues. The V gene's germline CDR1 is LNHDA and CDR2 SQIVND (reference sequence). V shed 6 bases and J shed 1 base, with 18 bases lying between them. In DNA, the CDR3 is TGTGCCAGTAGGGCCTGGGGCGGCCGGCCCCAAGAGACCCAGTACTTC. This gives the protein CASRAWGGRPQETQYF.

The chain carries TRBV6-5 and TRBJ2-1; 7 nucleotides match TRBD1. Germline trimming cut 7 bases from V and 10 bases from J; bases unmatched to any gene: 10. Germline V lookup: CDR1 MNHEY, CDR2 SVGAGI. The CDR3 is 13 residues long. The CDR3 DNA is TGTGCCAGCATGAGACAGGGCAGACAGGAGCAGTTCTTC. It translates to CASMRQGRQEQFF.

V gene TRBV9 combines with J gene TRBJ1-1; 8 nucleotides agree with TRBD1. J gave up 1 base and V 3 bases, and 5 bases lay outside the gene matches. The CDR3 consists of 15 residues. Looked up from germline, CDR1 is SGDLS and CDR2 is YYNGEE. The CDR3 is CASSGRTGRNTEAFF. Written as DNA, the CDR3 is TGTGCCAGCAGCGGCCGGACAGGGCGGAACACTGAAGCTTTCTTT.

The gene calls are TRBV7-3 and TRBJ2-7, with D tentatively TRBD1 (6 bases). V gave up 5 bases and J gave up 0 bases, with 17 bases separating them. There are 16 residues in the CDR3. Germline lookup yields CDR1 SGHTA and CDR2 FQGTGA. The CDR3 is CASSPSGALSSYEQYF. In DNA, the CDR3 is TGTGCCAGCAGCCCCTCAGGGGCTTTGAGCTCCTACGAGCAGTACTTC.

J is TRBJ2-1 and V is TRBV11-2, with a weak D call TRBD2 (6 bases). Between the trimmed V and J ends, which lost 4 bases and 6 bases, there was a span of 16 bases. The germline CDR1 and CDR2 sequences are SGHAT and FQNNGV. The CDR3 length is 15 residues. In DNA, the CDR3 is TGTGCCAGCAGCTCGTTAGCGGCACTCGGCAATGAGCAGTTCTTC. Protein: CASSSLAALGNEQFF.

The chain employs TRBV19 and TRBJ1-5, with 7 bases that match TRBD1. The trim removed 1 base at V and 3 bases at J, leaving 3 bases unmatched. Germline V gene data show CDR1 as LNHDA and CDR2 as SQIVND (reference sequence). CDR3 length equals 15 residues. The CDR3 is CASSIVRGNNQPQHF. CDR3 DNA: TGTGCCAGTAGTATAGTCAGGGGGAACAATCAGCCCCAGCATTTT.

This clone was picked up a small number of times. This sequence joins TRBV18 and TRBJ1-4; D perhaps matches TRBD1 (5 bases). This CDR3 has 14 residues. Germline V gives CDR1 KGHSH, CDR2 LQKENI. The V and J ends lost 2 bases and 7 bases respectively, with 11 bases between them. The CDR3 protein is CASSPGQGSEKLFF. CDR3 bases: TGTGCCAGCTCACCAGGGCAGGGTAGTGAAAAACTGTTTTTT.

This clone was picked up a small number of times. The V and J genes are TRBV28 and TRBJ1-3; D unclear. This CDR3 has 15 amino acids. Germline CDR1 and CDR2: MDHEN and SYDVKM. Trimming left V 5 bases short and J 4 bases short, with 15 bases between. The CDR3 DNA sequence: TGTGCCAGCAGTCTCCCAACCATGGGCGGAAACACCATATATTTT. Translated, it gives CASSLPTMGGNTIYF.

This clone has just a few counts. The chain carries TRBV5-1 and TRBJ1-6, with D hard to call. Looked up from germline, CDR1 is SGHRS and CDR2 is YFSETQ. This CDR3 region has 17 residues. Trimming took off 0 bases at V and 4 bases at J, with 14 bases between the two ends. CDR3 DNA: TGCGCCAGCAGCTTGGTCTCGGGTGACCTTTATAATTCACCCCTCCACTTT. Protein sequence: CASSLVSGDLYNSPLHF.

This sequence joins TRBV12-3 or TRBV12-4 and TRBJ1-4; D may be TRBD1 (5 bases). This CDR3 has 13 residues. V lost 5 bases and J lost 7, with 11 bases in between. The CDR3 bases are TGTGCCAGCAGTCCCGGGGGAGGTGAAAAACTGTTTTTT. Protein: CASSPGGGEKLFF.

The chain uses TRBV7-9 and TRBJ1-5; D is perhaps TRBD1 (6 bases). The germline CDR1 and CDR2 sequences are SEHNR and FQNEAQ (reference sequence). The CDR3 length is 14 residues. V dropped 8 bases and J dropped 1 base, with 12 bases sitting between them. In DNA, the CDR3 is TGTGCCAGCTCACAGGGATTGAGCAATCAGCCCCAGCATTTT. Protein: CASSQGLSNQPQHF.

This chain joins TRBV24-1 and TRBJ2-7; a possible D gene is TRBD1 (5 bases). Germline V lookup: CDR1 KGHDR, CDR2 SFDVKD. CDR3 length: 14 amino acids. With 5 bases removed from V and 5 bases from J, the gap between germline ends came to 15 bases. CDR3: CATSGPGLINEQYF. CDR3 nucleotide sequence: TGTGCCACCAGTGGACCAGGGCTTATCAACGAGCAGTACTTC.

CDR3 sequence: CASSLKGGGVDTQYF. The CDR3 bases are TGCGCCAGCAGCTTGAAGGGCGGGGGTGTGGATACGCAGTATTTT. The chain uses TRBV5-1 and TRBJ2-3, with TRBD2 matching 7 bases. In germline, CDR1 is SGHRS, CDR2 YFSETQ. V gave up 1 base and J gave up 6 bases; unmatched junction bases: 8. This CDR3 contains 15 residues.

V usage is TRBV9 and J usage is TRBJ2-5; 10 nucleotides match TRBD2. Germline assignment: CDR1 SGDLS and CDR2 YYNGEE. V was clipped by 3 bases and J by 4 bases; unmatched bases: 6. The CDR3 runs 15 residues. The CDR3 loop is CASSGSGGDGETQYF. The CDR3 bases are TGTGCCAGCAGCGGAAGCGGGGGGGATGGAGAGACCCAGTACTTC. Full variable domain (missing parts from reference TRBV9 and TRBJ2-5): DSGVTQTPKHLITATGQRVTLRCSPRSGDLSVYWYQQSLDQGLQFLIQYYNGEERAKGNILERFSAQQFPDLHSELNLSSLELGDSALYFCASSGSGGDGETQYFGPGTRLLVL.